A selection of T cell receptor beta chains follows, all from one sample in a study of long-term antiretroviral therapy in people with HIV. Sequencing was performed with immunoSEQ multiplex PCR; in TCRdb, only in-frame clones are kept and a portion is missing. The sample yields around 25,000 clones, around nine tenths seen once. This sample comprised unsorted PBMCs, obtained more than 4.3 years after starting antiretroviral therapy. These receptors came from a man aged 30 to 45 with HIV. CDR3s include the opening cysteine and the closing phenylalanine or tryptophan. The D gene is left open where the match is weak. The size entry is marked missing in some rows and otherwise reads once, few, many or a size class.

DNA,CDR3,J,size,D,V
TGTGCCAGCAGTGCGAGGGGGGAGCTGTTTTTT,CASSARGELFF,TRBJ2-2,NA,NA,TRBV2
TGTGCCAGCAGTCGATTAAGATCACTGAACACTGAAGCTTTCTTT,CASSRLRSLNTEAFF,TRBJ1-1,NA,NA,TRBV27
TGTGCCAGCAGGAGAGGCGGGGGGCCTTCCTACGAGCAGTACTTC,CASRRGGGPSYEQYF,TRBJ2-7,NA,TRBD2,TRBV6-5
TGTGCCACCAGCAGAGCCAGACTGAGCACTGAAGCTTTCTTT,CATSRARLSTEAFF,TRBJ1-1,NA,NA,TRBV15
TGTGCCAGCAGCCCTTACAGCTCCTACGAGCAGTACTTC,CASSPYSSYEQYF,TRBJ2-7,large,NA,TRBV7-6
TGTGCCAGCAGCTCCCGGAGTGAGCAGTTCTTC,CASSSRSEQFF,TRBJ2-1,NA,NA,TRBV11-2
TGTGCCAGCTCACTTCGAGCTTCCCAAGGGTATGGCTACACCTTC,CASSLRASQGYGYTF,TRBJ1-2,NA,NA,TRBV18
TGTGCCAGCAGTCTCCAGGGGACCACAGATACGCAGTATTTT,CASSLQGTTDTQYF,TRBJ2-3,NA,NA,TRBV6-1
NA,CASSFGEGRGLTDTQYF,TRBJ2-3,NA,NA,TRBV11-3
TGTGCCAGCAGCTTCTTGACAGGGGTTGAGCAGTTCTTC,CASSFLTGVEQFF,TRBJ2-1,NA,TRBD1,TRBV7-3
TGTGCCAGCTCATCAGGGGCTAACTATGGCTACACCTTC,CASSSGANYGYTF,TRBJ1-2,NA,NA,TRBV18
TGCAGCGTCGCCACGGACAGGGTAGGTCAGCCCCAGCATTTT,CSVATDRVGQPQHF,TRBJ1-5,NA,TRBD1,TRBV29-1
TGTGCCAGCAGTTTTCAAGCCCCTTTTAGCGGGAGTCGGGGCGAGCAGTACTTC,CASSFQAPFSGSRGEQYF,TRBJ2-7,NA,TRBD2,TRBV28
TGTGCCAGCAGCCGAACCGAAATCACCGGGGAGCTGTTTTTT,CASSRTEITGELFF,TRBJ2-2,NA,NA,TRBV6-5
TGTGCCAGCAGTTACTACGACAGACCTAACTATGGCTACACCTTC,CASSYYDRPNYGYTF,TRBJ1-2,NA,NA,TRBV6-5
TGTGCCAGCAGCCAAGGGGGAGTCTCTTACAATGAGCAGTTCTTC,CASSQGGVSYNEQFF,TRBJ2-1,NA,NA,TRBV4-2
TGTGCCAGCAGCTTAGATATTCTTTTCACAGATACGCAGTATTTT,CASSLDILFTDTQYF,TRBJ2-3,NA,NA,TRBV11-2
TGTGCCAGCAGTGACTCGGAATGGGATGAGCAGTTCTTC,CASSDSEWDEQFF,TRBJ2-1,NA,NA,TRBV6-4
TGTGCCAGCTGGGGGGGGACACCCTCCTATACGCAGTATTTT,CASWGGTPSYTQYF,TRBJ2-3,NA,NA,TRBV2
TGTGCCAGTAGTATCCGGCGGCAGAACACTGAAGCTTTCTTT,CASSIRRQNTEAFF,TRBJ1-1,NA,NA,TRBV19
TGTGCTAGTGCTTTAGGGGTGTCCTACGAGCAGTACTTC,CASALGVSYEQYF,TRBJ2-7,NA,NA,TRBV12-5
TGCGCCAGCAACCTAAAGACGAGGGGGTTTTTGGAGGGGTCGTTCACCGGGGAGCTGTTTTTT,CASNLKTRGFLEGSFTGELFF,TRBJ2-2,NA,NA,TRBV4-1
TGTGCCAGTAGTTTAATCGACCGAATCCGGGGCGAGCAGTACTTC,CASSLIDRIRGEQYF,TRBJ2-7,NA,NA,TRBV19
TGTGCCAGCAGCGCCCGGGGGGGCCTAACTAGCTTTCGAGAGACCCAGTACTTC,CASSARGGLTSFRETQYF,TRBJ2-5,NA,TRBD2,TRBV9
TGTGCCAGCAGACCCGGACAGATGAACACTGAAGCTTTCTTT,CASRPGQMNTEAFF,TRBJ1-1,NA,NA,TRBV6-5
TGCGCCAGCAACCGCATTAGCGGGGGGTGGCACGGGGAGCTGTTTTTT,CASNRISGGWHGELFF,TRBJ2-2,NA,TRBD2,TRBV10-2
TGTGCCAGCAAAAAGGGCCTGGGACCCGGGGCAGATACGCAGTATTTT,CASKKGLGPGADTQYF,TRBJ2-3,NA,NA,TRBV6-6
TGTGCCAGCAGTACAGGGGGCGCCTCGAACACTGAAGCTTTCTTT,CASSTGGASNTEAFF,TRBJ1-1,NA,TRBD1,TRBV6-6
TGTGCCAGCAGCCCCCCCGGACAGGGGGATGAGGAGCAGTACTTC,CASSPPGQGDEEQYF,TRBJ2-7,NA,TRBD1,TRBV9
TGTGCCAGCAGTGTCGATGGCGGCTATGGCTACACCTTC,CASSVDGGYGYTF,TRBJ1-2,NA,NA,TRBV2
TGTGCCAGCAGCGTCACAGGGGGCGGTGGAAACACCATATATTTT,CASSVTGGGGNTIYF,TRBJ1-3,few,TRBD1,TRBV9
TGCGCCAGCAGCCGAGGACAGGAGGATTATGGCTACACCTTC,CASSRGQEDYGYTF,TRBJ1-2,NA,TRBD1,TRBV5-1
TGCGCCAGCAGCTTGAGGTCAGCAGATACGCAGTATTTT,CASSLRSADTQYF,TRBJ2-3,NA,NA,TRBV5-1